A single sample is the source of the 10 T cell receptor beta chains below, sequenced in a study of shared clonotypes between healthy human individuals. The table came from immunoSEQ multiplex PCR; TCRdb's copy has only in-frame clones and leaves some out. The sample contains approximately 1,000,000 clones, about 84% of which appear only once. The sample was memory CD4+ T cells from PBMCs. Subset noted: CD45RA-negative fraction. The receptors were gathered from a man between 18 and 35 years old in good health. Some clones in this sample may be carry-over from other donors' samples.

The count of this clone is one. J is TRBJ1-2 and V is TRBV6-1; 11 bases fit TRBD1. The germline V gene has CDR1 MNHNS and CDR2 SASEGT. The CDR3 covers 16 residues. The ends lost 4 bases at V and 6 bases at J; junction bases unmatched: 10. DNA of the CDR3: TGTGCCAGCAGTGGGAGGACAGGGGGCTTATCTCATGGCTACACCTTC. Residues: CASSGRTGGLSHGYTF.

The CDR3 nucleotides are TGCAGCGTCGCCAAAGCGGGCCTACTCGACAATGAGCAGTTCTTC. Amino acids: CSVAKAGLLDNEQFF. The J gene is TRBJ2-1, the V gene TRBV29-1; TRBD2 might be the D (6 bases). Per the germline V gene, CDR1 is SQVTM and CDR2 is ANQGSEA. The CDR3 spans 15 residues. Trimming left V 6 bases short and J 5 bases short, with 20 bases between.

The chain carries TRBV5-1 and TRBJ2-5; 13 bases are shared with TRBD2. Germline assignment: CDR1 SGHRS and CDR2 YFSETQ. V lost 4 bases and J lost 5; bases outside the gene matches: 8. CDR3 length: 16 amino acids. CDR3 bases: TGCGCCAGCAGCCCAACCGGACTAGCGGGAGTGGAGACCCAGTACTTC. Encoded protein: CASSPTGLAGVETQYF.

The chain is built from TRBV30 and TRBJ1-2, with D perhaps TRBD1 (5 bases). Germline CDR1 is GTSNPN and CDR2 is SVGIG (reference sequence). Trimming took 1 base from V and 14 from J, leaving 14 bases between them. This CDR3 is built from 11 residues. DNA for the CDR3: TGTGCCTGGAGTGGCACCTTTGGGGGGACCTTC. This gives the protein CAWSGTFGGTF.

The chain joins TRBV28 to TRBJ2-2; D ambiguous. Germline CDR1 MDHEN, CDR2 SYDVKM. V shed 6 bases and J shed 0 bases, with 8 bases lying between them. The CDR3 has 14 residues. The DNA for the CDR3 is TGTGCCAGCAGGGATTGGACGAACACCGGGGAGCTGTTTTTT. Amino acid sequence: CASRDWTNTGELFF.

The chain has TRBV7-2 and TRBJ2-1; D possibly corresponds to TRBD2 (5 bases). The CDR3 length is 15 residues. Trimming shortened V by 0 bases and J by 1 base, and 7 bases separated the two germline ends. The V gene's germline CDR1 is SGHTA and CDR2 FQGNSA. CDR3 coding DNA: TGTGCCAGCAGCTTAGCACTAGTATCCTACAATGAGCAGTTCTTC. It codes for CASSLALVSYNEQFF.

V is TRBV2 and J is TRBJ2-1; 15 bases line up with TRBD2. CDR1 is SNHLY and CDR2 is FYNNEI in the germline V gene. After removal of 6 bases from V and 10 bases from J, the junction contained 4 bases not matched to a gene. The CDR3 is made up of 14 amino acids. The CDR3 region has the DNA TGTGCCAGCAGCGGGACTAGCGGGAGGTGGGAGCAGTTCTTC. Translated, it gives CASSGTSGRWEQFF.

The CDR3 DNA reads TGTGCCAGTAGCAGACTAGCGGGAGGACCGAACACCGGGGAGCTGTTTTTT. As protein: CASSRLAGGPNTGELFF. The rearrangement uses TRBV19 and TRBJ2-2, with 13 bases lining up with TRBD2. The germline V gene has CDR1 LNHDA and CDR2 SQIVND (reference sequence). The CDR3 totals 17 residues. Germline trimming cut 6 bases from V and 0 bases from J; bases unmatched to any gene: 4.

This chain connects TRBV4-2 to TRBJ2-7; D gene ambiguous. The V gene lost 4 bases and the J gene lost 5 bases, with 12 bases spanning the gap. There are 13 residues in the CDR3. Per the germline V gene, CDR1 is LGHNA and CDR2 is YNFKEQ. As DNA, the CDR3 is TGTGCCAGCAGCCCCTTAAGGGCAGACGAGCAGTACTTC. This gives the protein CASSPLRADEQYF.

The chain employs TRBV10-3 and TRBJ1-3; D uncertain. Germline loops: CDR1 ENHRY, CDR2 SYGVKD. The CDR3 totals 16 residues. The V and J ends lost 3 bases and 2 bases respectively, with 14 bases between them. CDR3 sequence (DNA): TGTGCCATCAGTGATACCGACACCCGACCTGGAAACACCATATATTTT. Protein sequence: CAISDTDTRPGNTIYF.